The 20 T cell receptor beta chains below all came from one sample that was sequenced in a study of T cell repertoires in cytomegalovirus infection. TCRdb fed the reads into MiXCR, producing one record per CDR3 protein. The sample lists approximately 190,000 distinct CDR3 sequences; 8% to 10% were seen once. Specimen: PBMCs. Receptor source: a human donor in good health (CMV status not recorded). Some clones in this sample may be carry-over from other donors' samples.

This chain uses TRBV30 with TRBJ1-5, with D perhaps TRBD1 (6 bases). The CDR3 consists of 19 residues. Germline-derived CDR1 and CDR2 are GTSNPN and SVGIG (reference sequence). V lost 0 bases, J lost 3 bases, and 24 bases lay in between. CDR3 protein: CAWSVRNRANLEANQPQHF. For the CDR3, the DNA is TGTGCCTGGAGTGTACGGAACAGGGCGAATTTGGAGGCCAATCAGCCCCAGCATTTT.

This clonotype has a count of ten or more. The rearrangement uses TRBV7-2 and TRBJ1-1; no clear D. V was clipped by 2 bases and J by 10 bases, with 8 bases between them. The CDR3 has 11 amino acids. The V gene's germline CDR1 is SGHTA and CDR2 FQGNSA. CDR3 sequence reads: CASSLIAGAFF. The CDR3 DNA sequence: TGTGCCAGCAGCTTAATAGCCGGAGCTTTCTTT.

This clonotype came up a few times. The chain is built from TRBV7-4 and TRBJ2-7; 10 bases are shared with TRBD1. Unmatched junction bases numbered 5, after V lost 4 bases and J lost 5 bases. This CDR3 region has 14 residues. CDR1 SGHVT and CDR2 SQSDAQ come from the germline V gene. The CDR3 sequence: CASSSDRGRHEQYF. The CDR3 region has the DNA TGTGCCAGCAGCTCAGACAGGGGGCGACACGAGCAGTACTTC. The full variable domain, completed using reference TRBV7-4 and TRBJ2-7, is GAGVSQSPRYKVAKRGRDVALRCDSISGHVTLYWYRQTLGQGSEVLTYSQSDAQRDKSGRPSGRFSAERPERSVSTLKIQRTEQGDSAVYLCASSSDRGRHEQYFGPGTRLTVT.

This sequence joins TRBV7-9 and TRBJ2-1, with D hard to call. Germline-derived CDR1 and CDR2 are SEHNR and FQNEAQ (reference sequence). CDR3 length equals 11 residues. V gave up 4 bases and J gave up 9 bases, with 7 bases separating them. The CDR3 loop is CASSSSSEQFF. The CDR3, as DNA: TGTGCCAGCAGCTCATCATCTGAGCAGTTCTTC. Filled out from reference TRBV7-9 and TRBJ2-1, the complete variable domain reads DTGVSQNPRHKITKRGQNVTFRCDPISEHNRLYWYRQTLGQGPEFLTYFQNEAQLEKSRLLSDRFSAERPKGSFSTLEIQRTEQGDSAMYLCASSSSSEQFFGPGTRLTVL.

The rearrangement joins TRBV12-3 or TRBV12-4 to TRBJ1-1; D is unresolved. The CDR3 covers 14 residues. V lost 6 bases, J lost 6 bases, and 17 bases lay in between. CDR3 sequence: CASRQYVGTPEAFF. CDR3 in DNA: TGTGCCAGCAGACAATATGTAGGTACCCCTGAAGCTTTCTTT.

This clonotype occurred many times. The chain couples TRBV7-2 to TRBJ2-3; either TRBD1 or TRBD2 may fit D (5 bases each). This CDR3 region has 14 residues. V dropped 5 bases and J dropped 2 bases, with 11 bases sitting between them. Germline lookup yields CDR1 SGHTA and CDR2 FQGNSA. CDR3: CASSLRDPTDTQYF. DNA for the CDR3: TGTGCCAGCAGCCTCAGGGACCCCACAGATACGCAGTATTTT. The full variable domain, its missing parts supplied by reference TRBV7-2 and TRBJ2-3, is GAGVSQSPSNKVTEKGKDVELRCDPISGHTALYWYRQSLGQGLEFLIYFQGNSAPDKSGLPSDRFSAERTGGSVSTLTIQRTQQEDSAVYLCASSLRDPTDTQYFGPGTRLTVL.

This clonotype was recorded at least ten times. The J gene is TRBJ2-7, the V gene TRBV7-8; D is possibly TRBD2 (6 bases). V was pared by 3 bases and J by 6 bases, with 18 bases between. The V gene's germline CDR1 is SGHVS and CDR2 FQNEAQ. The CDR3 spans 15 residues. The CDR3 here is CASSFRGREIGEQYF. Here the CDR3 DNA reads TGTGCCAGCAGCTTCCGTGGGCGGGAAATTGGCGAGCAGTACTTC.

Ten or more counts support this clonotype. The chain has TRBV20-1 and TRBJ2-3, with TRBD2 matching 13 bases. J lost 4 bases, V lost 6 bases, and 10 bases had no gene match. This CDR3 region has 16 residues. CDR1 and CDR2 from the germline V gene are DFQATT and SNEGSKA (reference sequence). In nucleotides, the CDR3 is TGCAGTGCCATAGAGGGACTAGCGGGATTTGCAGATACGCAGTATTTT. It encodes CSAIEGLAGFADTQYF.

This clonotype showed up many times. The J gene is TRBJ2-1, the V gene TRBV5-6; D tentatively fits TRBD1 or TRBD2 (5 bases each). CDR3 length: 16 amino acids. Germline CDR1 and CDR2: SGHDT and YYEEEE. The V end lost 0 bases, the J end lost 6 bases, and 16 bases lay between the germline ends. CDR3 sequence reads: CASSLGLSGSGNEQFF. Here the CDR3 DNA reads TGTGCCAGCAGCTTGGGTTTGTCAGGGAGTGGCAATGAGCAGTTCTTC.

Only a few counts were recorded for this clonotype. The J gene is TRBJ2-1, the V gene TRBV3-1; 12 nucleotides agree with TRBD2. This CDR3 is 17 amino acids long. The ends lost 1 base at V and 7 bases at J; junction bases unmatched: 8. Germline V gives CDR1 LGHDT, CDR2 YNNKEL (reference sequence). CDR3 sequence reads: CASSQGAGLAGLNEQFF. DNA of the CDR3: TGTGCCAGCAGCCAAGGCGCCGGACTAGCGGGATTGAATGAGCAGTTCTTC.

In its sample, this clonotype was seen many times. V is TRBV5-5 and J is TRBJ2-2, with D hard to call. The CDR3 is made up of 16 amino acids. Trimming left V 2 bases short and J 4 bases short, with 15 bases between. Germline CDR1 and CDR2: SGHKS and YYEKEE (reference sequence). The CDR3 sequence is CASSLQSLTRTGELFF. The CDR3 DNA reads TGTGCCAGCAGCTTACAGTCCCTCACCCGCACCGGGGAGCTGTTTTTT.

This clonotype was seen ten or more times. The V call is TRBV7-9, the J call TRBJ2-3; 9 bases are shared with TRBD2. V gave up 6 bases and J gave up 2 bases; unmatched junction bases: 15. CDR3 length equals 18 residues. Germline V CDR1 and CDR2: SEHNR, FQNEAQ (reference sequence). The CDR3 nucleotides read TGTGCCAGCAGTCCCACCGAATGGCTAGCGGGGTCCACAGATACGCAGTATTTT. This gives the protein CASSPTEWLAGSTDTQYF.

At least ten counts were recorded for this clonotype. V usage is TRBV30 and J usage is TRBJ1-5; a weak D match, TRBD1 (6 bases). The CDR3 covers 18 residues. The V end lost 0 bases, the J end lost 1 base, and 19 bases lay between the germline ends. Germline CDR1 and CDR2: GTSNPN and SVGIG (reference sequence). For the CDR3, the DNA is TGTGCCTGGAGTGTACGGTTTAGGGGGGCGAACAGCAATCAGCCCCAGCATTTT. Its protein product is CAWSVRFRGANSNQPQHF.

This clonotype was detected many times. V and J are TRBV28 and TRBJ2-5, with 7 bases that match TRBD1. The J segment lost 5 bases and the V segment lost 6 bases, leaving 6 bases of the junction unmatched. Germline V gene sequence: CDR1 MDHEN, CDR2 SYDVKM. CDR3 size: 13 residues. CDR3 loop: CASSPGGRETQYF. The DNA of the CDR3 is TGTGCCAGCAGCCCAGGGGGTCGGGAGACCCAGTACTTC.

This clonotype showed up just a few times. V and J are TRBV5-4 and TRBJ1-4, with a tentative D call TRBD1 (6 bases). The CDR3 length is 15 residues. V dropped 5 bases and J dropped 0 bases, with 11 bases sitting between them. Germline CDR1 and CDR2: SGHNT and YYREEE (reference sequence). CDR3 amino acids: CASSPGDATNEKLFF. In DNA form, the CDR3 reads TGTGCCAGCAGTCCAGGGGACGCAACTAATGAAAAACTGTTTTTT. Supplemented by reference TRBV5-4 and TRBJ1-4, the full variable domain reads ETGVTQSPTHLIKTRGQQVTLRCSSQSGHNTVSWYQQALGQGPQFIFQYYREEENGRGNFPPRFSGLQFPNYSSELNVNALELDDSALYLCASSPGDATNEKLFFGSGTQLSVL.

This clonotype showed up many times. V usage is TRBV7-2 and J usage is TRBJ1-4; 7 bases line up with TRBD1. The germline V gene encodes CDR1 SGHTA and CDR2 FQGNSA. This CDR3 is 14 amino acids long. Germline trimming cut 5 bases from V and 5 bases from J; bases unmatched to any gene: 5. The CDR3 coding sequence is TGTGCCAGCAGCCCGGGACAGCGGAATGAAAAACTGTTTTTT. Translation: CASSPGQRNEKLFF.

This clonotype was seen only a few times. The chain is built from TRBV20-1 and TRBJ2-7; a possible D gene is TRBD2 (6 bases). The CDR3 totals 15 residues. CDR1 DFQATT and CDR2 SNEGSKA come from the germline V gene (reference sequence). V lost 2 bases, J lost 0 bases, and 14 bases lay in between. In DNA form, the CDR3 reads TGCAGTGCTAGAAAGCCGGGGGAGGCCTCCTACGAGCAGTACTTC. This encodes CSARKPGEASYEQYF.

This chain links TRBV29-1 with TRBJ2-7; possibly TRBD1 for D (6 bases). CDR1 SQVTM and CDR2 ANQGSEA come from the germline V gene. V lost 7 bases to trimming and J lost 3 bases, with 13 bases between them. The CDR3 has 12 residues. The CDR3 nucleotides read TGCAGCGCGAAGACAGGAGGCTACGAGCAGTACTTC. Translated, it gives CSAKTGGYEQYF.

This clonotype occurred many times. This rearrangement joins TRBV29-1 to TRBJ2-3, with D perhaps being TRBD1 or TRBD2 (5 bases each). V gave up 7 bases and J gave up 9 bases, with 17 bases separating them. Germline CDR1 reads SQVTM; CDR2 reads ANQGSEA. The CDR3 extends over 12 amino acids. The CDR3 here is CSGVGTMGTQYF. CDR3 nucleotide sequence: TGCAGCGGCGTGGGGACCATGGGAACGCAGTATTTT.

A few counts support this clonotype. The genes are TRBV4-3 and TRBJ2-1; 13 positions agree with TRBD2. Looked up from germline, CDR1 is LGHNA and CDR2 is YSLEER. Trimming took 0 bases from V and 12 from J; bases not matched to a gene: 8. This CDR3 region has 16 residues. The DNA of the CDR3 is TGCGCCAGCAGCCAAGATATCCGGACTAGCGGGGGAATGCAGTTCTTC. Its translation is CASSQDIRTSGGMQFF.